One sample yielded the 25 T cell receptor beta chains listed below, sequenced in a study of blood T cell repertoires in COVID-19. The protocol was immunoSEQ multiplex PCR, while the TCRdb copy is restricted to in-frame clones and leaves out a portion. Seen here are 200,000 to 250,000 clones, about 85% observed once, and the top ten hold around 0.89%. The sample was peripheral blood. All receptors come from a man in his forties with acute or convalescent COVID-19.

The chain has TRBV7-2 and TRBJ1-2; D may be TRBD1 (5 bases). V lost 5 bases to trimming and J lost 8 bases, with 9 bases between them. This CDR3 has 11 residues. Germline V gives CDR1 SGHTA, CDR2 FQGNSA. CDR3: CASSQGGGYTF. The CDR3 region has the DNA TGTGCCAGCAGCCAGGGTGGCGGCTACACCTTC. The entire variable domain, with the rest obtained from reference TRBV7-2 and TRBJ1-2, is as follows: GAGVSQSPSNKVTEKGKDVELRCDPISGHTALYWYRQSLGQGLEFLIYFQGNSAPDKSGLPSDRFSAERTGGSVSTLTIQRTQQEDSAVYLCASSQGGGYTFGSGTRLTVV.

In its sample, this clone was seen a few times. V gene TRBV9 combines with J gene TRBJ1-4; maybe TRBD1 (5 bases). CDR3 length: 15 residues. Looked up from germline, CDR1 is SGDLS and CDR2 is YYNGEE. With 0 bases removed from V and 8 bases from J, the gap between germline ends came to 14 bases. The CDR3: CASSVEDNRGEKLFF. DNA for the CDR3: TGTGCCAGCAGCGTAGAGGACAATCGGGGGGAAAAACTGTTTTTT.

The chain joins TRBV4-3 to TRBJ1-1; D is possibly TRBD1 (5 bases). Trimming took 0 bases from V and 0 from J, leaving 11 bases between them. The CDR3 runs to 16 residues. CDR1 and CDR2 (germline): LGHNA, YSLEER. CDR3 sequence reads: CASSQDVQGVNTEAFF. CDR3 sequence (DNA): TGCGCCAGCAGCCAAGACGTCCAGGGTGTGAACACTGAAGCTTTCTTT.

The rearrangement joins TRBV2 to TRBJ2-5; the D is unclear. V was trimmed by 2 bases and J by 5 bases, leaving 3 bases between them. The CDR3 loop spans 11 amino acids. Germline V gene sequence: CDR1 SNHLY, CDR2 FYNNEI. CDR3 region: CASSEQETQYF. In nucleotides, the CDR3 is TGTGCCAGCAGTGAACAGGAGACCCAGTACTTC. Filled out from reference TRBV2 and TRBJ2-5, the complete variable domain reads EPEVTQTPSHQVTQMGQEVILRCVPISNHLYFYWYRQILGQKVEFLVSFYNNEISEKSEIFDDQFSVERPDGSNFTLKIRSTKLEDSAMYFCASSEQETQYFGPGTRLLVL.

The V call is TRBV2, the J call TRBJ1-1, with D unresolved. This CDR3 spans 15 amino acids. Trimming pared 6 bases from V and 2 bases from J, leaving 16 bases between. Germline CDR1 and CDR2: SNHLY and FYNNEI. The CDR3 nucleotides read TGTGCCAGCAGGCGAGCGGTTACGGGCAACACTGAAGCTTTCTTT. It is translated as CASRRAVTGNTEAFF. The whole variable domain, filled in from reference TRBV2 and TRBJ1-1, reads EPEVTQTPSHQVTQMGQEVILRCVPISNHLYFYWYRQILGQKVEFLVSFYNNEISEKSEIFDDQFSVERPDGSNFTLKIRSTKLEDSAMYFCASRRAVTGNTEAFFGQGTRLTVV.

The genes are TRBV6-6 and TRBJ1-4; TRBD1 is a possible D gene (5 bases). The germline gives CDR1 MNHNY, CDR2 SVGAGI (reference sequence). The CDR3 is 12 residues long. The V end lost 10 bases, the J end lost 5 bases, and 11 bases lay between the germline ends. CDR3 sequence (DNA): TGTGCCACCCGGGGGATAAATGAAAAACTGTTTTTT. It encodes CATRGINEKLFF.

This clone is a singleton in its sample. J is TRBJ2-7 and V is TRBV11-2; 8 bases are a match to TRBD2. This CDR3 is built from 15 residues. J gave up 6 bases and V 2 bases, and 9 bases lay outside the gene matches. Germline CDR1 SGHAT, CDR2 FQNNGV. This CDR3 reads CASSLYGVAGIEQYF. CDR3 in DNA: TGTGCCAGCAGCTTATACGGGGTAGCGGGGATCGAGCAGTACTTC.

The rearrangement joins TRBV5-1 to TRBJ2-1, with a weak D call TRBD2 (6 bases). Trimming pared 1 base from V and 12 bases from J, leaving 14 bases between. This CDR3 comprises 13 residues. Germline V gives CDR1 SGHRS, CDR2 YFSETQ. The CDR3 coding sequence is TGCGCCAGCAGCTTGAGTTCTAGCGTTTGGCAGTTCTTC. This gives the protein CASSLSSSVWQFF.

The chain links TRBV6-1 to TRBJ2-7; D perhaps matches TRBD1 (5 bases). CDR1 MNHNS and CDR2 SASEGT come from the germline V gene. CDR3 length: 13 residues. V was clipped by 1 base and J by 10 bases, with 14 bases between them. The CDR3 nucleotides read TGTGCCAGCAGTGAAGGGACACCCCTTTCCCAGTACTTC. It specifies CASSEGTPLSQYF.

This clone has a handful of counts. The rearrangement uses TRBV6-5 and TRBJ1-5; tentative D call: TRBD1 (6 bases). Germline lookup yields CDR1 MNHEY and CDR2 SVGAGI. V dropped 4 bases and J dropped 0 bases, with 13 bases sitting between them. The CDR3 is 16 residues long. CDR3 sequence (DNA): TGTGCCAGCAGTTGGGCAGGGACAAGTAGCAATCAGCCCCAGCATTTT. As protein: CASSWAGTSSNQPQHF.

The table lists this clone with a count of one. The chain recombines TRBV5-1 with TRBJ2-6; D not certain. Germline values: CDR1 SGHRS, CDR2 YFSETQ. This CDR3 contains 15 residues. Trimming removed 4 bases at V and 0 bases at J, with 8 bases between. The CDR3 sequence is CASSPTGSGANVLTF. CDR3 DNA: TGCGCCAGCAGCCCTACGGGCTCTGGGGCCAACGTCCTGACTTTC. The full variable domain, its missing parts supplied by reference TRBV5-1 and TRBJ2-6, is KAGVTQTPRYLIKTRGQQVTLSCSPISGHRSVSWYQQTPGQGLQFLFEYFSETQRNKGNFPGRFSGRQFSNSRSEMNVSTLELGDSALYLCASSPTGSGANVLTFGAGSRLTVL.

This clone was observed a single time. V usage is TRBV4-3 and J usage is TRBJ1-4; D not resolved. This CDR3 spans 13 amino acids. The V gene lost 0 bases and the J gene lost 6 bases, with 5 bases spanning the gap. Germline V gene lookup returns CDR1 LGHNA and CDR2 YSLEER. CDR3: CASSQDGHEKLFF. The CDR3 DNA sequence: TGCGCCAGCAGCCAAGACGGTCATGAAAAACTGTTTTTT.

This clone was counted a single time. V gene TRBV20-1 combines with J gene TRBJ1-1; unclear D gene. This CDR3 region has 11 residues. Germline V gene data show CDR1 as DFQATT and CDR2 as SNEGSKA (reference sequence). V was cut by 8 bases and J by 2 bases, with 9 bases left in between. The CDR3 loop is CSPTPNTEAFF. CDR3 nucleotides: TGCAGTCCGACACCTAACACTGAAGCTTTCTTT.

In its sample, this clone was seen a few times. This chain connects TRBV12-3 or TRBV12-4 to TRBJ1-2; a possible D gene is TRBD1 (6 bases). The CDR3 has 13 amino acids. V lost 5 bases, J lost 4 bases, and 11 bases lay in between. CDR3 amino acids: CASSVGGPYGYTF. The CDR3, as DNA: TGTGCCAGCAGTGTCGGGGGGCCCTATGGCTACACCTTC.

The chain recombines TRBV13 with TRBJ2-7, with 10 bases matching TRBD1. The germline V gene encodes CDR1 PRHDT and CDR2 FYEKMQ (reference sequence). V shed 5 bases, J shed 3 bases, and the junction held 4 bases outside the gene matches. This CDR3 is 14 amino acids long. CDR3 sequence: CASSPGQGNYEQYF. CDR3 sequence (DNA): TGTGCCAGCAGCCCGGGACAGGGGAACTACGAGCAGTACTTC.

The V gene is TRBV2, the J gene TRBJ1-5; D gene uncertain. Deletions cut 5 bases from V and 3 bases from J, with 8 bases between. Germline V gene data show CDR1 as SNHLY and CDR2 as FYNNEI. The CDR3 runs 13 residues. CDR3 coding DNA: TGTGCCAGCAGTTCAGACTTCAATCAGCCCCAGCATTTT. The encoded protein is CASSSDFNQPQHF.

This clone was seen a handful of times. The CDR3 here is CASRDRTGQHSNQPQHF. As DNA, the CDR3 is TGTGCCAGCAGAGACCGTACGGGACAGCATAGCAATCAGCCCCAGCATTTT. This chain uses TRBV2 with TRBJ1-5, with 7 positions matching TRBD1. The CDR3 extends over 17 amino acids. The ends lost 6 bases at V and 0 bases at J; junction bases unmatched: 11. CDR1 SNHLY and CDR2 FYNNEI come from the germline V gene.

CDR3 DNA sequence: TGTGCCAGCAGCTTAGTTATCGGGGGGATAGGGTACAATGAGCAGTTCTTC. Protein product: CASSLVIGGIGYNEQFF. The chain employs TRBV11-2 and TRBJ2-1; TRBD2 matches 7 bases. CDR3 length: 17 residues. Germline CDR1 SGHAT, CDR2 FQNNGV. V was clipped by 1 base and J by 4 bases; unmatched bases: 10.

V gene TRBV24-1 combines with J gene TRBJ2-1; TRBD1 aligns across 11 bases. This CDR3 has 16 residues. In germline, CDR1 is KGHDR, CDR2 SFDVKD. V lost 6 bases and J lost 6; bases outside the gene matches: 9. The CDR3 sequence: CATSRPGTGGINEQFF. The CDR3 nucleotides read TGTGCCACCAGTAGACCCGGGACAGGGGGTATCAATGAGCAGTTCTTC.

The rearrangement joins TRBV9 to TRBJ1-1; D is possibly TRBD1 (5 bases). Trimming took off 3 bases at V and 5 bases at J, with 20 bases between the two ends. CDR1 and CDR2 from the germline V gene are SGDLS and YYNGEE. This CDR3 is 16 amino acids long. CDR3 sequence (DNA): TGTGCCAGCAGCGCTACCACTCCCGGGGGTAGGACTGAAGCTTTCTTT. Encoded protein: CASSATTPGGRTEAFF.

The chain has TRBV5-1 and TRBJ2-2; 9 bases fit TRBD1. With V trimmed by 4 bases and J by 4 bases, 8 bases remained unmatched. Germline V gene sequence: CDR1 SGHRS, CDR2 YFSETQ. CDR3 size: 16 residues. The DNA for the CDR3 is TGCGCCAGCAGCGCCACAGGGGGCGCCCCCACCGGGGAGCTGTTTTTT. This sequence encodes CASSATGGAPTGELFF. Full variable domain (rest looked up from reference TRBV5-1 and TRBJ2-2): KAGVTQTPRYLIKTRGQQVTLSCSPISGHRSVSWYQQTPGQGLQFLFEYFSETQRNKGNFPGRFSGRQFSNSRSEMNVSTLELGDSALYLCASSATGGAPTGELFFGEGSRLTVL.

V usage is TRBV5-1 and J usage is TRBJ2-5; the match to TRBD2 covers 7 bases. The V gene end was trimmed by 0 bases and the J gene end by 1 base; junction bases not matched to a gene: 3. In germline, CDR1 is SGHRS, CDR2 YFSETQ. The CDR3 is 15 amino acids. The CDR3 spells CASSLVASGQETQYF. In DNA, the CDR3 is TGCGCCAGCAGCTTGGTGGCTAGCGGCCAAGAGACCCAGTACTTC.

The DNA for the CDR3 is TGTGCCAGCAGCCAAGGGCCAGGAATGGCCTATGGCTACACCTTC. Protein sequence: CASSQGPGMAYGYTF. This chain joins TRBV3-1 (or the pseudogene TRBV3-2) and TRBJ1-2; D remains ambiguous. Trimming took 1 base from V and 4 from J, leaving 13 bases between them. Germline values: CDR1 LGHDT, CDR2 YNNKEL (reference sequence). The CDR3 contains 15 residues.

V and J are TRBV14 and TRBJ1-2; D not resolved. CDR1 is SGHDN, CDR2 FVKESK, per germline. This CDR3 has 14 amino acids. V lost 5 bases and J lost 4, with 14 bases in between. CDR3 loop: CASSSATWFYGYTF. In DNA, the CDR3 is TGTGCCAGCAGCAGTGCTACTTGGTTCTATGGCTACACCTTC.

As DNA, the CDR3 is TGTGCCAGCAGCTTGCTTGGCAGGATCCCCTACAATGAGCAGTTCTTC. This codes for CASSLLGRIPYNEQFF. The V gene is TRBV5-6, the J gene TRBJ2-1, with D hard to call. The CDR3 consists of 16 residues. Per the germline V gene, CDR1 is SGHDT and CDR2 is YYEEEE. Deletions cut 1 base from V and 2 bases from J, with 13 bases between. The full variable domain, in which reference TRBV5-6 and TRBJ2-1 provide the parts outside the CDR3, is DAGVTQSPTHLIKTRGQQVTLRCSPKSGHDTVSWYQQALGQGPQFIFQYYEEEERQRGNFPDRFSGHQFPNYSSELNVNALLLGDSALYLCASSLLGRIPYNEQFFGPGTRLTVL.